These 9 T cell receptor beta chains were all obtained from the same sample, sequenced in a study of T cells in Graves' hyperthyroidism and ophthalmopathy. The CDR3 regions of TCR beta were amplified from RNA transcripts. With the HTBI primer set, the TCR CDR3 went through a first round of RT-PCR. In TCRdb, the multiplex PCR reads were re-called with MiXCR into one record per CDR3 protein. This table has fewer than 650,000 distinct CDR3 sequences, over 12% appearing once. The specimen sequenced was blood. All receptors come from a woman in her 40s with Graves' ophthalmopathy.

The sample holds many counts of this clonotype. The chain joins TRBV20-1 to TRBJ2-5, with D perhaps assigned TRBD1 or TRBD2 (5 bases each). CDR1 and CDR2 from the germline V gene are DFQATT and SNEGSKA (reference sequence). V was shortened by 6 bases and J by 1 base, with 15 bases between the two germline ends. The CDR3 sequence is 14 residues long. The CDR3 nucleotides read TGCAGTGCCCCAGGGTGGGGGATCCAAGAGACCCAGTACTTC. Its protein is CSAPGWGIQETQYF.

A few counts support this clonotype. V usage is TRBV19 and J usage is TRBJ1-5; D remains unclear. CDR1 is LNHDA, CDR2 SQIVND, per germline (reference sequence). The CDR3 has 12 residues. V was trimmed by 5 bases and J by 3 bases, leaving 5 bases between them. CDR3 nucleotide sequence: TGTGCCAGTAGTCCTTTCAATCAGCCCCAGCATTTT. It encodes CASSPFNQPQHF.

This clonotype was recorded at least ten times. The genes are TRBV7-9 and TRBJ2-7; the D gene is possibly TRBD2 (5 bases). CDR1 and CDR2 from the germline V gene are SEHNR and FQNEAQ (reference sequence). V lost 3 bases and J lost 6, with 9 bases in between. This CDR3 region has 12 residues. The CDR3 spells CASSFARGEQYF. The CDR3 DNA reads TGTGCCAGCAGCTTTGCACGGGGCGAGCAGTACTTC.

Many counts were recorded for this clonotype. This chain connects TRBV7-8 to TRBJ1-1; no firm D call. The V gene's germline CDR1 is SGHVS and CDR2 FQNEAQ. This CDR3 has 14 residues. Trimming took 5 bases from V and 13 from J, leaving 23 bases between them. In DNA, the CDR3 is TGTGCCAGCAGCCCCCCCTCGGGCGCCAGTGGGGTTTTCTTT. Amino acid sequence: CASSPPSGASGVFF.

This clonotype appeared a few times. The genes are TRBV12-3 or TRBV12-4 and TRBJ2-7; D remains ambiguous. This CDR3 has 13 residues. V lost 7 bases, J lost 0 bases, and 10 bases lay in between. The CDR3 is CASTIRSSYEQYF. The CDR3 DNA reads TGTGCCAGCACTATTCGAAGCTCCTACGAGCAGTACTTC.

This chain links TRBV11-1 with TRBJ2-7; D not certain. This CDR3 is built from 14 residues. The germline CDR1 and CDR2 sequences are SGHAT and FQDESV (reference sequence). The germline V and J ends were trimmed by 5 bases and 2 bases, with 13 bases remaining between them. CDR3 sequence: CASSPPIATYEQYF. As DNA, the CDR3 is TGTGCCAGCAGCCCCCCCATAGCCACCTACGAGCAGTACTTC.

The chain carries TRBV12-5 and TRBJ2-2; D call uncertain. CDR1 is LGHNT, CDR2 FRNRAP, per germline. Between the trimmed V and J ends, which lost 1 base and 1 base, there was a span of 7 bases. The length of the CDR3 is 15 residues. CDR3 sequence (DNA): TGTGCTAGTGGTTTGGAAACCGGGAACACCGGGGAGCTGTTTTTT. Translation gives CASGLETGNTGELFF.

At least ten counts were recorded for this clonotype. This chain uses TRBV30 with TRBJ1-2, with unresolved D. The CDR3 has 13 residues. Germline CDR1 reads GTSNPN; CDR2 reads SVGIG (reference sequence). CDR3 coding DNA: TGTGCAGCAGAGGAGGGAACGGGCTATGGCTACACCTTC. Amino acids: CAAEEGTGYGYTF.

In this sample, this clonotype turned up many times. The V call is TRBV10-2, the J call TRBJ1-2, with D unresolved. The V end lost 5 bases, the J end lost 2 bases, and 12 bases lay between the germline ends. CDR1 is WSHSY and CDR2 is SAAADI in the germline V gene. This CDR3 has 14 residues. The CDR3 DNA reads TGCGCCAGCAGTAACGATCAGCGAAACTATGGCTACACCTTC. The encoded protein is CASSNDQRNYGYTF.